The clone carrying this T cell receptor (beta chain) has a count of ten or more. These data originate in a study of T cells after yellow fever vaccination. The V gene lost 3 bases and the J gene lost 3 bases, with 11 bases spanning the gap. The CDR3 totals 13 residues. Per germline, CDR1 DFQATT and CDR2 SNEGSKA (reference sequence). TCRdb re-derived calls from the 5' RACE reads in MiXCR, one entry per CDR3 protein. The data contain over 300,000 distinct CDR3 sequences, 3.6% of them seen just once; the ten biggest clones take up about a quarter. The V and J genes are TRBV20-1 and TRBJ1-1; maybe TRBD1 (6 bases). The TCR originated in a man younger than 35 who received the YFV17D yellow fever vaccine. The sample was PBMCs, taken on the day of the yellow fever booster vaccination. The CDR3, as DNA: TGCAGTGCTAGGGGGACATACCACACTGAAGCTTTCTTT. This translates into CSARGTYHTEAFF.